The entry that follows covers one T cell receptor (beta chain) sequence. What it recognizes is unknown. Samples came from axillary lymph nodes draining the breast cancer. The sample originates from a study of breast tumors, draining lymph nodes, adjacent tissues. Study-wide points: Tumor T cell lymph node origin was a supported hypothesis, not proven. Findings are consistent with lymph node origin and intratumoral expansion of most tumor T cells.

TCRdb analysed the multiplex PCR reads with MiXCR anew, one entry per CDR3 protein. The sample shows fewer than 250,000 distinct CDR3 sequences, about 34% of them seen only once. The sequenced sample was axillary lymph node tissue. The TCR comes from a female donor with breast cancer. Some clones in this sample may be carry-over from other donors' samples.

The CDR3 here is CASRRETNSPLHF. As DNA, the CDR3 is TGCGCCAGCAGAAGGGAAACGAATTCACCCCTCCACTTT. The gene calls are TRBV10-2 and TRBJ1-6; D remains unclear. This CDR3 region has 13 residues. Germline lookup yields CDR1 WSHSY and CDR2 SAAADI. Trimming took 6 bases from V and 7 from J, leaving 10 bases between them.